This T cell receptor (beta chain) was profiled in a study of T-cell reconstitution after alpha-beta-depleted transplantation in children. Between the trimmed V and J ends, which lost 4 bases and 1 base, there was a span of 13 bases. This CDR3 region has 14 residues. CDR1 is SQVTM, CDR2 ANQGSEA, per germline. Preparing the TCRbeta library involved the use of unique molecular identifiers. Using its own MiXCR run on the PCR reads, TCRdb lists one record per CDR3 protein. Of just under 150,000 distinct CDR3 sequences in the sample, about 9% are singletons; the top ten hold roughly 20%. Whole-study results and caveats: One year after transplant, T-cell counts and diversity came mostly from newly produced T cells. There were reportedly several hundred expanded graft clones from which alpha-beta T cells came about two months after transplant. The high TCRbeta diversity at day 60 in some patients came from surviving recipient T cells and thymic progenitors.

Regarding this clonotype: Its specificity is not known.

The V and J genes are TRBV29-1 and TRBJ2-5; possibly TRBD1 or TRBD2 for D (6 bases each). The source material was PBMCs, mostly from graft donor cells, sampled 180 days after TCRalphabeta/CD19-depleted stem cell transplant. The TCR originated in a female patient under 10 years old who had a stem cell transplant for congenital amegakaryocytic thrombocytopenia, so the T cells may come from the graft donor. This CDR3 reads CSVVRGAVQETQYF. CDR3 in DNA: TGCAGCGTTGTAAGGGGGGCAGTCCAAGAGACCCAGTACTTC.